One sample yielded the 31 T cell receptor beta chains listed below, sequenced in a study of early T cells in non-severe SARS-CoV-2 infection. TCRdb re-called the 5' RACE reads with MiXCR, one entry per CDR3 protein. The sample consists of around 65,000 distinct CDR3 sequences, roughly an eighth of them appearing once. Sample: whole blood, taken at baseline. The receptors stem from an adult who was a healthcare worker with PCR-confirmed SARS-CoV-2 infection or an uninfected control (not recorded which).

This clonotype was detected many times. The genes are TRBV18 and TRBJ1-1, with no clear D. This CDR3 comprises 15 residues. The germline V gene encodes CDR1 KGHSH and CDR2 LQKENI. V was clipped by 3 bases and J by 8 bases, with 19 bases between them. The CDR3 DNA is TGTGCCAGCTCACCTCGGCTTGGGGAGGTAATCGAAGCTTTCTTT. It codes for CASSPRLGEVIEAFF. The complete variable domain, with remaining parts taken from reference TRBV18 and TRBJ1-1, reads NAGVMQNPRHLVRRRGQEARLRCSPMKGHSHVYWYRQLPEEGLKFMVYLQKENIIDESGMPKERFSAEFPKEGPSILRIQQVVRGDSAAYFCASSPRLGEVIEAFFGQGTRLTVV.

The chain carries TRBV6-5 and TRBJ1-5; D remains unclear. The CDR3 covers 11 residues. CDR1 is MNHEY, CDR2 SVGAGI, per germline. V lost 6 bases, J lost 11 bases, and 11 bases lay in between. The CDR3 sequence: CASSDGRSQHF. Written as DNA, the CDR3 is TGTGCCAGCAGCGACGGGAGGTCCCAGCATTTT.

V is TRBV6-2 or TRBV6-3 and J is TRBJ2-2, with a possible D match to TRBD2 (6 bases). V lost 5 bases and J lost 2, with 12 bases in between. Looked up from germline, CDR1 is MNHEY and CDR2 is SVGEGT. The length of the CDR3 is 15 residues. CDR3 residues: CASSPGLANTGELFF. DNA of the CDR3: TGTGCCAGCAGTCCGGGACTCGCCAACACCGGGGAGCTGTTTTTT.

The chain has TRBV6-4 and TRBJ2-3; 7 positions agree with TRBD2. The ends lost 0 bases at V and 2 bases at J; junction bases unmatched: 5. Germline-derived CDR1 and CDR2 are MRHNA and SNTAGT. The CDR3 sequence is 16 residues long. The CDR3 DNA reads as TGTGCCAGCAGTGACTCGGGGGGGGGGTACACAGATACGCAGTATTTT. Its protein is CASSDSGGGYTDTQYF.

This clonotype turned up a few times. The J gene is TRBJ2-7, the V gene TRBV12-3 or TRBV12-4; a possible D gene is TRBD1 (7 bases). V lost 6 bases and J lost 4, with 19 bases in between. The CDR3 totals 15 residues. Here the CDR3 DNA reads TGTGCCAGCAGCCGCGCCGGAGGGGGCATATACGAGCAGTACTTC. It specifies CASSRAGGGIYEQYF.

CDR3 in amino acids: CATSERGGKTYEQYF. Here the CDR3 DNA reads TGTGCCACCAGCGAGCGGGGGGGGAAGACCTACGAGCAGTACTTC. The chain carries TRBV24-1 and TRBJ2-7, with 10 bases fitting TRBD2. This CDR3 is built from 15 residues. Unmatched junction bases numbered 7, after V lost 7 bases and J lost 2 bases. Germline CDR1 KGHDR, CDR2 SFDVKD.

This chain uses TRBV27 with TRBJ1-1; D not certain. Germline CDR1 MNHEY, CDR2 SMNVEV (reference sequence). Trimming left V 5 bases short and J 4 bases short, with 11 bases between. The CDR3 is 13 residues long. The CDR3 reads CASSPFDLTEAFF. CDR3 DNA sequence: TGTGCCAGCAGTCCCTTCGACCTCACTGAAGCTTTCTTT.

This clonotype showed up many times. V and J are TRBV13 and TRBJ2-7; perhaps TRBD1 as D (6 bases). V lost 3 bases and J 0 bases, leaving 9 bases between the germline ends. Looked up from germline, CDR1 is PRHDT and CDR2 is FYEKMQ (reference sequence). The CDR3 totals 14 residues. This CDR3 reads CASSFSDSSYEQYF. The CDR3 nucleotides are TGTGCCAGCAGCTTTTCGGACAGCTCCTACGAGCAGTACTTC.

This clonotype was seen a handful of times. J is TRBJ2-7 and V is TRBV12-3 or TRBV12-4; D gene ambiguous. V lost 4 bases and J 9 bases, leaving 13 bases between the germline ends. The CDR3 sequence is 12 residues long. The chain's CDR3 is CASSSPRMRQYF. CDR3 DNA: TGTGCCAGCAGTTCCCCGAGGATGCGGCAGTACTTC.

This clonotype was seen a few times. The chain carries TRBV7-9 and TRBJ1-3, with no clear D. V lost 5 bases to trimming and J lost 0 bases, with 11 bases between them. CDR1 SEHNR and CDR2 FQNEAQ come from the germline V gene (reference sequence). This CDR3 has 15 amino acids. CDR3 DNA: TGTGCCAGCAGCCCGGACGGATACTCTGGAAACACCATATATTTT. This codes for CASSPDGYSGNTIYF.

The CDR3 reads CSASLGGIAETQYF. In DNA, the CDR3 is TGCAGTGCTTCATTGGGGGGGATCGCAGAGACCCAGTACTTC. This rearrangement joins TRBV20-1 to TRBJ2-5, with 7 bases that match TRBD2. Trimming at V came to 5 bases and at J to 4 bases, leaving 10 bases not matched to a gene. This CDR3 contains 14 residues. CDR1 is DFQATT and CDR2 is SNEGSKA in the germline V gene (reference sequence).

This clonotype was seen many times. V gene TRBV20-1 combines with J gene TRBJ2-1, with a tentative D call TRBD1 (6 bases). CDR1 and CDR2 from the germline V gene are DFQATT and SNEGSKA (reference sequence). Between the trimmed V and J ends, which lost 6 bases and 3 bases, there was a span of 18 bases. The CDR3 has 15 residues. The DNA for the CDR3 is TGCAGTGCCTCAGGGGTTGTAGCGAACTACAATGAGCAGTTCTTC. Encoded protein: CSASGVVANYNEQFF.

This clonotype was picked up a small number of times. This chain uses TRBV12-3 or TRBV12-4 with TRBJ2-1; 7 bases are a match to TRBD1. This CDR3 comprises 13 residues. Germline trimming cut 6 bases from V and 5 bases from J; bases unmatched to any gene: 4. The CDR3 nucleotides are TGTGCCAGCAGGCCCGGGACAGACAATGAGCAGTTCTTC. Translation gives CASRPGTDNEQFF.

This clonotype was observed at least ten times. V is TRBV12-3 or TRBV12-4 and J is TRBJ2-1, with D possibly matching TRBD2 (6 bases). V lost 8 bases and J 2 bases, leaving 13 bases between the germline ends. The length of the CDR3 is 14 residues. Here the CDR3 reads CASFYSGAYNEQFF. The CDR3 DNA is TGTGCCAGCTTTTATAGCGGAGCCTACAATGAGCAGTTCTTC.

This clonotype was counted ten times or more. The chain is built from TRBV6-1 and TRBJ1-1; the D gene is possibly TRBD1 (6 bases). The V end lost 6 bases, the J end lost 2 bases, and 13 bases lay between the germline ends. Looked up from germline, CDR1 is MNHNS and CDR2 is SASEGT. There are 14 residues in the CDR3. Written as DNA, the CDR3 is TGTGCCAGCAGGGGGACATTCCGCAACACTGAAGCTTTCTTT. Amino acids: CASRGTFRNTEAFF.

This clonotype has only a few counts. V and J are TRBV20-1 and TRBJ2-5; D perhaps matches TRBD2 (6 bases). V shed 3 bases and J shed 7 bases, with 21 bases lying between them. CDR1 is DFQATT and CDR2 is SNEGSKA in the germline V gene (reference sequence). This CDR3 is 15 amino acids long. The chain's CDR3 is CSASLGDSSLGTQYF. The CDR3 nucleotides read TGCAGTGCTAGTCTTGGGGACTCATCCCTCGGGACCCAGTACTTC.

This clonotype has more than one count but fewer than ten. The J gene is TRBJ2-5, the V gene TRBV9; a weak D match, TRBD2 (7 bases). CDR1 SGDLS and CDR2 YYNGEE come from the germline V gene. V was clipped by 3 bases and J by 4 bases, with 16 bases between them. The CDR3 contains 15 residues. CDR3 sequence reads: CASSANGGRVETQYF. In DNA, the CDR3 is TGTGCCAGCAGCGCCAACGGGGGGCGGGTAGAGACCCAGTACTTC.

V is TRBV20-1 and J is TRBJ2-5; TRBD1 or TRBD2 may be the D gene (5 bases each). V lost 2 bases, J lost 13 bases, and 20 bases lay in between. This CDR3 region has 13 residues. CDR1 and CDR2 (germline): DFQATT, SNEGSKA (reference sequence). CDR3 coding DNA: TGCAGTGCTAGAACGGCAGGGATGGGGGTCTCGTACTTC. Protein: CSARTAGMGVSYF.

This clonotype was seen only a few times. The chain carries TRBV20-1 and TRBJ2-6; tentatively, D is TRBD1 (6 bases). The CDR3 has 11 residues. Trimming took 3 bases from V and 18 from J, leaving 15 bases between them. CDR1 is DFQATT and CDR2 is SNEGSKA in the germline V gene (reference sequence). Here the CDR3 DNA reads TGCAGTGCTAGCTACCGGGGACACGGGACTTTC. It is translated as CSASYRGHGTF.

A few counts support this clonotype. V and J are TRBV5-4 and TRBJ2-7; 8 nucleotides align to TRBD1. V lost 4 bases, J lost 2 bases, and 5 bases stayed unmatched. The CDR3 runs 14 residues. CDR1 is SGHNT, CDR2 YYREEE, per germline (reference sequence). The CDR3 nucleotides read TGTGCCAGCAGCAACAGGGGGGCCCCCTACGAGCAGTACTTC. This sequence encodes CASSNRGAPYEQYF.

This rearrangement joins TRBV6-2 or TRBV6-3 to TRBJ2-7; 7 bases fit TRBD2. The CDR3 has 13 amino acids. V lost 6 bases and J lost 3; bases outside the gene matches: 5. Germline CDR1 is MNHEY and CDR2 is SVGEGT. The DNA for the CDR3 is TGTGCCAGCAGCCGACTAGCTAACTACGAGCAGTACTTC. Amino acids: CASSRLANYEQYF.

The chain is built from TRBV10-3 and TRBJ2-5; D is ambiguous. V was shortened by 0 bases and J by 5 bases, with 10 bases between the two germline ends. The CDR3 has 14 amino acids. Germline V gene lookup returns CDR1 ENHRY and CDR2 SYGVKD. The CDR3 nucleotides are TGTGCCATCAGTGAGTCCGGTCCTTTGGAGACCCAGTACTTC. Translated: CAISESGPLETQYF.

This clonotype occurred many times. The V and J genes are TRBV20-1 and TRBJ1-2; tentatively, D is TRBD1 (6 bases). Trimming left V 4 bases short and J 5 bases short, with 14 bases between. The CDR3 has 13 residues. Germline V gene data show CDR1 as DFQATT and CDR2 as SNEGSKA (reference sequence). The CDR3 DNA reads TGCAGTGCTAAGTCGGGGGCAAGTTATGGCTACACCTTC. It is translated as CSAKSGASYGYTF.

This rearrangement joins TRBV5-4 to TRBJ2-2; D perhaps matches TRBD1 (6 bases). This CDR3 has 14 residues. Germline V gene lookup returns CDR1 SGHNT and CDR2 YYREEE (reference sequence). The V and J ends lost 5 bases and 2 bases respectively, with 10 bases between them. The CDR3 here is CASRPDRNTGELFF. CDR3 sequence (DNA): TGTGCCAGCAGGCCGGACAGAAACACCGGGGAGCTGTTTTTT. Combining the CDR3 with reference TRBV5-4 and TRBJ2-2 gives the whole variable domain ETGVTQSPTHLIKTRGQQVTLRCSSQSGHNTVSWYQQALGQGPQFIFQYYREEENGRGNFPPRFSGLQFPNYSSELNVNALELDDSALYLCASRPDRNTGELFFGEGSRLTVL.

The DNA for the CDR3 is TGTGCCAGCAGCTTAGGCAGGTCCACCGGGGAGCTGTTTTTT. Translated, it gives CASSLGRSTGELFF. This chain uses TRBV7-2 with TRBJ2-2; D gene ambiguous. The length of the CDR3 is 14 residues. V was pared by 1 base and J by 4 bases, with 7 bases between. Germline-derived CDR1 and CDR2 are SGHTA and FQGNSA.

This clonotype showed up many times. The V and J genes are TRBV12-3 or TRBV12-4 and TRBJ2-7, with D unclear. The CDR3 consists of 14 residues. V dropped 5 bases and J dropped 0 bases, with 11 bases sitting between them. The CDR3 DNA is TGTGCCAGCAGTGTCTGGGGTTTCTCCTACGAGCAGTACTTC. It translates to CASSVWGFSYEQYF.

The rearrangement joins TRBV27 to TRBJ2-7; D is perhaps TRBD1 (6 bases). This CDR3 has 15 amino acids. Trimming shortened V by 2 bases and J by 1 base, and 12 bases separated the two germline ends. The germline gives CDR1 MNHEY, CDR2 SMNVEV (reference sequence). Here the CDR3 DNA reads TGTGCCAGCAGTTTAACGGCAGGGGCGTCCTACGAGCAGTACTTC. The encoded protein is CASSLTAGASYEQYF.

This clonotype has a count of ten or more. The CDR3 DNA follows: TGTGCCAGCAGCCCTTGGACAGGACCTGCTGGGGAGCTGTTTTTT. This translates into CASSPWTGPAGELFF. The rearrangement uses TRBV7-9 and TRBJ2-2, with 7 bases identical to TRBD1. This CDR3 contains 15 residues. Trimming cost V 5 bases and J 8 bases; bases outside gene matches: 11. Germline CDR1 is SEHNR and CDR2 is FQNEAQ (reference sequence).

The CDR3 coding sequence is TGTGCCAGCATGACAACAGGGAACTACAATGAGCAGTTCTTC. Its translation is CASMTTGNYNEQFF. The chain carries TRBV28 and TRBJ2-1, with a tentative D call TRBD1 (6 bases). The CDR3 runs 14 residues. Trimming removed 7 bases at V and 3 bases at J, with 13 bases between. Germline V gives CDR1 MDHEN, CDR2 SYDVKM.

The V gene is TRBV28, the J gene TRBJ2-2, with D unresolved. The CDR3 runs 15 residues. Germline CDR1 MDHEN, CDR2 SYDVKM. The ends were cut back, 3 bases at V and 6 bases at J, with 14 bases in the middle. CDR3 in DNA: TGTGCCAGCAGTTTCACCGCGAACATCGCCGGGGAGCTGTTTTTT. Translation: CASSFTANIAGELFF.

This clonotype was detected only a few times. Here the CDR3 reads CASSLDSPNTEAFF. DNA for the CDR3: TGCGCCAGCAGCTTGGACAGTCCGAACACTGAAGCTTTCTTT. The chain is built from TRBV5-1 and TRBJ1-1; D is uncertain. The CDR3 spans 14 residues. The V and J ends lost 0 bases and 1 base respectively, with 7 bases between them. The germline gives CDR1 SGHRS, CDR2 YFSETQ.